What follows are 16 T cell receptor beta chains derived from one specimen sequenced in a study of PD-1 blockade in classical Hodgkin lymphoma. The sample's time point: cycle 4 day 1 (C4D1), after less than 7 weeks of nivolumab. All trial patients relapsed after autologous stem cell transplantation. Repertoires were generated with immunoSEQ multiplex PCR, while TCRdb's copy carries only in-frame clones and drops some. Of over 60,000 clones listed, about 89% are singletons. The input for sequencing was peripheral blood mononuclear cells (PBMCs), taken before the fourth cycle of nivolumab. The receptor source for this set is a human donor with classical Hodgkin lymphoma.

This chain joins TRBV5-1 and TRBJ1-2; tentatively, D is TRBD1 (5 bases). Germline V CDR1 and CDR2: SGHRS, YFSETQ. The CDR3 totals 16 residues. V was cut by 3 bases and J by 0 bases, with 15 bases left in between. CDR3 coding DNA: TGCGCCAGCAGCTCCGGGGGACCTTTAGCTAACTATGGCTACACCTTC. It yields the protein CASSSGGPLANYGYTF.

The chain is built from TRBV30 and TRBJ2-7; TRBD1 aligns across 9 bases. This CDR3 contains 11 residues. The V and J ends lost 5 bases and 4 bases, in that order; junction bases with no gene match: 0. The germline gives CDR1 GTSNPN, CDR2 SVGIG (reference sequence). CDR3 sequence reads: CAWGQGYEQYF. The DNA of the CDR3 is TGTGCCTGGGGACAGGGGTACGAGCAGTACTTC.

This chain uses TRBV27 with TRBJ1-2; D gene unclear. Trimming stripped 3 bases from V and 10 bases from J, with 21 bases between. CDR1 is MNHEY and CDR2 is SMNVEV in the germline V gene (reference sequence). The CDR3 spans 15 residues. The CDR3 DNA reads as TGTGCCAGCAGTTTGTTTGTCGGGCCACACTTCGACTACACCTTC. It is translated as CASSLFVGPHFDYTF.

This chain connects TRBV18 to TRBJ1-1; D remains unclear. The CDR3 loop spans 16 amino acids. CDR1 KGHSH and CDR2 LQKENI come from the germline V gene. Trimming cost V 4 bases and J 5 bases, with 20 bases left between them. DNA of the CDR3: TGTGCCAGCTCACGACCGGGAGGTCTTAGGCGGACTGAAGCTTTCTTT. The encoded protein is CASSRPGGLRRTEAFF.

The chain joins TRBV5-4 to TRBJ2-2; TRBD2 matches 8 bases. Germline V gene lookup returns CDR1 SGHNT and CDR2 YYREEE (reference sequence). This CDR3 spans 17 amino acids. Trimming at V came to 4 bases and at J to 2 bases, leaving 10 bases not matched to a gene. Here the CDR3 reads CASSPFSSGGNTGELFF. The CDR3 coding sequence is TGTGCCAGCAGCCCCTTCTCGAGCGGGGGAAACACCGGGGAGCTGTTTTTT.

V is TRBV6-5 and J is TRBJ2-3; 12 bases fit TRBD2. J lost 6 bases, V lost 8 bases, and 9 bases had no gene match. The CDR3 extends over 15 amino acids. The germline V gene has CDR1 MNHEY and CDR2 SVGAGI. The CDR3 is CASSGLAGTSDTQYF. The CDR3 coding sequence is TGTGCCAGCTCCGGACTAGCGGGGACTTCGGATACGCAGTATTTT.

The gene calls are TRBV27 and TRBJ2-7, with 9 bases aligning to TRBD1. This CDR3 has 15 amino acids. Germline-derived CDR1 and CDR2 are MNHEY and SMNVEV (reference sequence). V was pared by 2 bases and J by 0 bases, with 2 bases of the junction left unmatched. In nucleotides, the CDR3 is TGTGCCAGCAGTTTAACGGGACAGGGCTCCTACGAGCAGTACTTC. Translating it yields CASSLTGQGSYEQYF.

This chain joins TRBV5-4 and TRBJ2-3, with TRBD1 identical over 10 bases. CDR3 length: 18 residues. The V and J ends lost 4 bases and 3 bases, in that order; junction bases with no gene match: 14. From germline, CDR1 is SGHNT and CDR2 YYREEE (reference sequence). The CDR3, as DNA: TGTGCCAGCAGCCCAGGGACAGGGGCTAACTTCGTAACAGATACGCAGTATTTT. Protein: CASSPGTGANFVTDTQYF.

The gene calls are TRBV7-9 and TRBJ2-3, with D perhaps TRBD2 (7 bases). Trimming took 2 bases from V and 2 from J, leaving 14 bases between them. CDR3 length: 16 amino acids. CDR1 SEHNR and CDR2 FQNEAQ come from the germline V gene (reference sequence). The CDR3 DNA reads TGTGCCAGCAGCTTAATAGGAGGGGGGGACACAGATACGCAGTATTTT. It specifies CASSLIGGGDTDTQYF.

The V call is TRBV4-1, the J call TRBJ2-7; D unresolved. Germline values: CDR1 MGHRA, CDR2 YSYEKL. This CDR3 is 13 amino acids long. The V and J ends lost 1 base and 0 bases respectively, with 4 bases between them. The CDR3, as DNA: TGCGCCAGCAGCCAAGGTCACTCCTACGAGCAGTACTTC. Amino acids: CASSQGHSYEQYF.

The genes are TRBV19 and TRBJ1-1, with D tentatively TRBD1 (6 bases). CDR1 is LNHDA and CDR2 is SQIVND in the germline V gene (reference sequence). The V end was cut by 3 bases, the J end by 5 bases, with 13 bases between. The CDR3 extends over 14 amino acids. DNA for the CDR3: TGTGCCAGTAGTATTCGGGGGCCTGGGACTGAAGCTTTCTTT. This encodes CASSIRGPGTEAFF.

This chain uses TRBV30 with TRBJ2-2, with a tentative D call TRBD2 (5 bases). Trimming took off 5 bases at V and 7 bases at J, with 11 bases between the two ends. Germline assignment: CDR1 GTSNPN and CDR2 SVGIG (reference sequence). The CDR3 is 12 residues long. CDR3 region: CAWAPEGGELFF. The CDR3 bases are TGTGCCTGGGCCCCTGAGGGCGGGGAGCTGTTTTTT.

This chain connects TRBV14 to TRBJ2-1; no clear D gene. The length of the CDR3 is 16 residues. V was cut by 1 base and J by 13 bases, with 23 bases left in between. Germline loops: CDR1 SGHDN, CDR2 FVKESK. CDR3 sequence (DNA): TGTGCCAGCAGCCAAGCCAATCCCTTAGACTCGCATTTACAGTTCTTC. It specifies CASSQANPLDSHLQFF.

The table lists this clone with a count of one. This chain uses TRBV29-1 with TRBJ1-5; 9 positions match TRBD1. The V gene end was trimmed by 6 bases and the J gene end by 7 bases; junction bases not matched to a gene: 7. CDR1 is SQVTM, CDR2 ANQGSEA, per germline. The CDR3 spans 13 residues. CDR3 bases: TGCAGCGTCGGACAGGGGACGGGACAGCCCCAGCATTTT. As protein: CSVGQGTGQPQHF. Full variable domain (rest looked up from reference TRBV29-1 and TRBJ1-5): SAVISQKPSRDICQRGTSLTIQCQVDSQVTMMFWYRQQPGQSLTLIATANQGSEATYESGFVIDKFPISRPNLTFSTLTVSNMSPEDSSIYLCSVGQGTGQPQHFGDGTRLSIL.

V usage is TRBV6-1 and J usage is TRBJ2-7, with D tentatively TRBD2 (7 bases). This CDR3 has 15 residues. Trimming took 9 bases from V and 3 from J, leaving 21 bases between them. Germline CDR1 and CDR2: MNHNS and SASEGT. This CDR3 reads CASISGGASHYEQYF. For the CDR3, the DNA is TGTGCCAGTATTTCGGGGGGCGCGAGTCACTACGAGCAGTACTTC.

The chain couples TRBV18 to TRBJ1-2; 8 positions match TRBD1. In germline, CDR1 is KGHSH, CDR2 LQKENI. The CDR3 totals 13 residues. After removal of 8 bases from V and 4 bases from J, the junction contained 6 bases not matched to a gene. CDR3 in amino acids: CASLQGGPYGYTF. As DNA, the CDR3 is TGTGCCAGCCTACAGGGGGGTCCCTATGGCTACACCTTC.